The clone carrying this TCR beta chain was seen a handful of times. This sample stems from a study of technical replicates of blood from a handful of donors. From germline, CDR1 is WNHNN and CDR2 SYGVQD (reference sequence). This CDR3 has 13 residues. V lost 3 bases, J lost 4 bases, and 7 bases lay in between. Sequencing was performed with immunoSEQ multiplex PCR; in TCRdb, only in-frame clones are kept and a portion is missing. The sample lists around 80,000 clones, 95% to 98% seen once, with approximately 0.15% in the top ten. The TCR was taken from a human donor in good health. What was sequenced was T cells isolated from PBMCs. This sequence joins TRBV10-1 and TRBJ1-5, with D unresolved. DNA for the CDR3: TGCGCCAGCAGTGAAGGCGGGAATCAGCCCCAGCATTTT. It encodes CASSEGGNQPQHF.